This paragraph covers one T cell receptor (beta chain) sequence. TCRdb called the 5' RACE reads again in MiXCR, with one record for every CDR3 protein. This sample carries approximately 110,000 distinct CDR3 sequences, 11% of them seen once, and the ten largest clones take around 24%. The sample comes from a study of spatial heterogeneity in lung cancer. As for the study in general: Sequenced were any available follow-up PBMC samples, which had been obtained a median of about 22 months after resection.

The sample's time point: blood at routine non-recurrence follow-up after resection. Sequencing was performed on whole RNA extracted from tumor and nontumor lung tissue, or from frozen PBMC, and the material was left unsorted. Trimming took off 5 bases at V and 0 bases at J, with 11 bases between the two ends. From germline, CDR1 is DFQATT and CDR2 SNEGSKA (reference sequence). This CDR3 has 14 residues. This chain links TRBV20-1 with TRBJ2-4; possibly TRBD1 for D (6 bases). This receptor was obtained from a female donor with early-stage non-small cell lung cancer. The specimen was PBMCs, collected at follow-up. Here the CDR3 reads CSAGGHIAKNIQYF. CDR3 nucleotide sequence: TGCAGTGCTGGGGGACATATAGCCAAAAACATTCAGTACTTC.